Included here is one TCR beta chain sequence, with context. The V and J ends lost 2 bases and 0 bases respectively, with 8 bases between them. CDR3 length: 14 amino acids. Germline assignment: CDR1 SGDLS and CDR2 YYNGEE. These data are taken from a study of blood T cell repertoires in COVID-19. Background on the study: Samples came from the United States, Italy and Spain, spanning acute and convalescent COVID-19. Nucleic acid was either cDNA or gDNA, and it came from T cells, B-cell-depleted T cells, or PBMCs.

In the authors' workflow: Reference gene primer amplification gave estimated nucleated cell counts. Measured with immunoSEQ multiplex PCR; TCRdb has only the in-frame clones, and not every one. V and J calls and clone size follow that table, whereas D and trimming were derived from the DNA. The sample holds roughly 230,000 clones, 84% seen once. V is TRBV9 and J is TRBJ1-2; no clear D. Specimen: peripheral blood. This TCR was sampled from a man between 45 and 60 years old with acute or convalescent COVID-19. The CDR3 nucleotides are TGTGCCAGCAGCGTCCAGGCCACTAACTATGGCTACACCTTC. Amino acids: CASSVQATNYGYTF.